Detailed here is one T cell receptor beta chain. Antigen unknown. Both 60 Vbeta primers and 13 Jbeta primers went into the PCR. The method was immunoSEQ multiplex PCR; TCRdb's version includes in-frame clones alone and lacks a portion of them. This sample has over 110,000 clones; roughly 80% occur once, and the top ten carry 8.8%. Donors were ostensibly healthy at sampling, although undocumented immune exposures were probable. The source of the sample is a study of cytomegalovirus exposure and HLA in healthy donors. Points from the study as a whole: Diagnosis of cytomegalovirus status made by the classifier reportedly showed high specificity and sensitivity.

Trimming removed 8 bases from V and 5 bases from J; junction bases left unmatched: 9. The germline V gene encodes CDR1 GTSNPN and CDR2 SVGIG (reference sequence). The CDR3 is 13 amino acids. This receptor was identified in a woman between 50 and 59 years old in good health and CMV-seropositive. The sample consisted of PBMCs. The chain combines TRBV30 with TRBJ1-1; TRBD1 aligns across 9 bases. The CDR3 reads CARTGQGRTEAFF. DNA of the CDR3: TGTGCCCGAACAGGACAGGGGCGAACTGAAGCTTTCTTT.